The clone carrying this T cell receptor beta chain was found once. Trimming removed 6 bases from V and 3 bases from J; junction bases left unmatched: 12. From germline, CDR1 is SGHDT and CDR2 YYEEEE. This CDR3 region has 16 residues. The data are from a study of cytotoxic CD8 clonotypes in ibrutinib-treated CLL. This table comes from immunoSEQ multiplex PCR, and its TCRdb copy is limited to in-frame clones, with some not included. The sample records approximately 50,000 clones, 71% being singletons. This receptor was obtained from a human donor with chronic lymphocytic leukemia. Sequencing used PBMCs, obtained after 12 months of ibrutinib treatment. The rearrangement joins TRBV5-6 to TRBJ2-1; 7 positions match TRBD1. The CDR3 DNA follows: TGTGCCAGCATCCATCAGGGACAGCTTCTCTACAATGAGCAGTTCTTC. Protein sequence: CASIHQGQLLYNEQFF. The full variable domain, with the rest looked up from reference TRBV5-6 and TRBJ2-1, is DAGVTQSPTHLIKTRGQQVTLRCSPKSGHDTVSWYQQALGQGPQFIFQYYEEEERQRGNFPDRFSGHQFPNYSSELNVNALLLGDSALYLCASIHQGQLLYNEQFFGPGTRLTVL.